This T cell receptor (beta chain) was sequenced in a study of cytomegalovirus exposure and HLA in healthy donors. Study-wide results and caveats: An analysis done earlier found most TCR beta V segments productive about 90% or about 30% of the time. An apparent linkage of common viral pathogens to several of the most significant clusters emerged in a later analysis. The study flagged approximately 180 TCR beta chains as cytomegalovirus-associated.

PCR was performed using 60 Vbeta and 13 Jbeta primers. Data came from immunoSEQ multiplex PCR; TCRdb stores just in-frame clones and leaves some out. This repertoire shows approximately 150,000 clones, around 68% found once; its top ten account for about 1.3%. The V and J ends lost 4 bases and 6 bases respectively, with 16 bases between them. CDR3 length equals 14 residues. CDR1 and CDR2 from the germline V gene are SGHRS and YFSETQ. Remarks on this clone: Its target is not known.

Sequenced material: PBMCs. This chain uses TRBV5-1 with TRBJ1-2; D may be TRBD1 (6 bases). The sequence was obtained from a man aged 45-60 years in good health and CMV-seronegative. Written as DNA, the CDR3 is TGCGCCAGCAGCGCCTTACAGGGTACAGATGGCTACACCTTC. It specifies CASSALQGTDGYTF.